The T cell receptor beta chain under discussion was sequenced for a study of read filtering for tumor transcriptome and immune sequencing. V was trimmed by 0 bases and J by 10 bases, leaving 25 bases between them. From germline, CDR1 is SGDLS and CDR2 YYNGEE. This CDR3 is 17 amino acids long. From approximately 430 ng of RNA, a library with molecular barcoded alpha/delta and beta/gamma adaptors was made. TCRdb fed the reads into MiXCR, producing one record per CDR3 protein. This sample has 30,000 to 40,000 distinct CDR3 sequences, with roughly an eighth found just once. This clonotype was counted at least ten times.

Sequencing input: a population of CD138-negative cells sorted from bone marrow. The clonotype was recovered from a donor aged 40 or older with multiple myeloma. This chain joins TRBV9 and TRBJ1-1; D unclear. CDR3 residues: CASSVGGGPGIGGVAFF. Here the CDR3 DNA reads TGTGCCAGCAGCGTAGGCGGTGGCCCGGGGATAGGCGGGGTAGCTTTCTTT.